This T cell receptor (beta chain) was retrieved from a study of T cells in Graves' hyperthyroidism and ophthalmopathy. General study findings and limits: Blood also held most thyroid clonotypes expanded beyond 0.001.

In this sample, this clonotype turned up many times. The antigen remains undetermined. Researchers amplified the TCR beta CDR3 regions from RNA transcripts. The HTBI set primed first-round TCR CDR3 RT-PCR. Via MiXCR, TCRdb re-called the multiplex PCR reads, giving one row per CDR3 protein. The table lists over 350,000 distinct CDR3 sequences, over 12% of them singletons. Germline values: CDR1 SGHAT, CDR2 FQNNGV. V shed 2 bases, J shed 4 bases, and the junction held 4 bases outside the gene matches. The CDR3 covers 15 residues. The sequenced sample was blood. This sequence joins TRBV11-2 and TRBJ2-2; 7 positions match TRBD2. The receptor was derived from a man in his fifties with Graves' ophthalmopathy. The CDR3 sequence: CASSLLREITGELFF. The CDR3 nucleotides read TGTGCCAGCAGCTTACTGCGGGAGATCACCGGGGAGCTGTTTTTT.